This TCR beta chain comes out of a study of identical twins (dated by TCRdb to 2016 to 2017). About the study as a whole: To test whether fetal clonotypes persist, this study deep-sequenced TCR alpha and beta repertoires from monozygotic twins, from unrelated adults of various ages, and from cord blood. To rule out contamination, the twin experiments were replicated at different times with different library preparation protocols. The research as a whole found: Compared with coincidental sharing between unrelated individuals, out-of-frame TCR alpha sequences shared between twins showed an excess of sequences with low generation probability. Abundant cord blood beta clonotypes carried fewer insertions; young adult naive repertoires showed a weaker similar trend, while memory repertoires showed none. In monozygotic twins, out-of-frame TCR alpha sharing was systematically underestimated by recombination models, although the models agreed with sharing between unrelated individuals. The excess sharing between twins in beta out-of-frame sequences was weaker because fewer shared sequences reduced the signal-to-noise ratio. Invariant T cells such as MAIT and iNKT could partly confound zero-insertion analyses, although diverse VJ usage argued against such confounding for most clonotypes. Because the same donors could not be followed over many years, conclusions were based on cross-sectional statistical analysis.

Every donor in the study was a healthy Caucasian. The twin cohort consisted of three pairs of female monozygotic twins, all aged 18 to 29 years. CD4+ and CD8+ T cell populations were isolated with positive isolation kits from Invitrogen. The CDR3 goes from the cysteine to the phenylalanine over 14 residues. CDR3 DNA is the only sequence kept; it has 42 bases, read in frame from the first base. In the germline V gene (reference sequence), CDR1 corresponds to WNHNN and CDR2 to SYGVQD. Trimming at the junction amounts to 6 bases on V and 3 bases on J, and the germline ends lie 14 bases apart. Library prep was done by 5' RACE. These reads were obtained on an Illumina HiSeq 2000. A universal primer binding site was added through template switching, and the final cDNA carried a unique molecular identifier so that TCR cDNA molecules could be counted accurately. First-strand cDNA for TCR alpha and beta chains was synthesized from specific primers in the conserved constant-segment region. To control for contamination, every cDNA library was double barcoded, receiving both a SMART-Mk sample barcode and Illumina barcodes. TruSeq adapter sequences along with Illumina sample barcodes were introduced in two successive PCR steps. The TCR alpha and beta cDNA libraries were sequenced on the Illumina HiSeq platform using custom primers. The authors' pipeline ran thus. Unique molecular identifiers were extracted from raw reads with MiGEC, and CDR3 positions were determined with MiXCR. Recombination models were inferred per individual with the repgenHMM and IGoR tools using an EM algorithm. Shared clonotypes were analyzed with the tcR package in R, and sharing was normalized by the product of cloneset sizes. To study raw recombination without the effects of thymic and clonal selection, out-of-frame nonproductive sequences were analyzed. TCRdb took the public reads, trimmed them with fastp at Q25, ran MiXCR for clone calling and kept in-frame beta chains. Here each entry gathers all rows of one CDR3 protein and keeps the most common genes and DNA. What appears here as the V and J calls and clone size reflects TCRdb's work, not the paper's. The sample table lists 500,000 to 550,000 distinct CDR3 sequences, 20% to 25% of them with a count of one. The biggest ten clones account for roughly 0.9% of the sample.

Comment on this clonotype: Its antigen has not been determined. No per-base quality is available; no much larger clone lies one base away.

This sample also appeared in a second study, on T cells expressing NK-cell markers. Per that second paper: About eight donors provided sorted CD3+CD56+NKG2C+, CD3+CD56+NKG2C- and CD3+CD56-NKG2C+ T-cell subsets, whose TCR beta-chain repertoires were profiled. Among the eight sequenced donors, seven were HCMV-seropositive and one was HCMV-seronegative. In several experiments an anti-gammadeltaTCR antibody was added to restrict sorting to alphabetaTCR-expressing T cells. In roughly six donors, the dominant CD3+CD56+NKG2C+ clonotypes ranked among the top 10 CD8+ clonotypes, making up about 1.0-8% of CD8+ T cells. Those dominant clonotypes were again the most abundant among CD3+CD56-NKG2C+ cells in a few donors, at about 25-65%. Whether the expanded NKG2C-expressing T cell clones were specific for HCMV antigens remained unclear. The study sequenced eight donors, all healthy volunteers chosen at random: three men and five women. A commercial ELISA kit detecting HCMV-specific IgG in serum was used to determine HCMV serostatus. MIGEC was used to demultiplex reads and group the reads by UMI, and MiTCR was used to assemble and quantify clonotypes. Only TCR cDNA sequences supported by at least two reads were kept to exclude erroneous sequences. The tcR package was used for downstream repertoire analysis, and clonotypes were matched between fractions using CDR3 nucleotide sequence together with V segment. Antigen specificity was annotated against VDJdb with VDJmatch, allowing one amino acid substitution in CDR3.

This receptor was obtained from a woman aged 18-29 years in good health. Sequenced sample: CD4+ T cells sorted from blood. The sequence joins TRBV10-1 to TRBJ1-1; the D segment cannot be called with confidence. The sequenced DNA is TGCGCCAGCAGCAACTCCGGGTCCGACACTGAAGCTTTCTTT. Protein translation: CASSNSGSDTEAFF.